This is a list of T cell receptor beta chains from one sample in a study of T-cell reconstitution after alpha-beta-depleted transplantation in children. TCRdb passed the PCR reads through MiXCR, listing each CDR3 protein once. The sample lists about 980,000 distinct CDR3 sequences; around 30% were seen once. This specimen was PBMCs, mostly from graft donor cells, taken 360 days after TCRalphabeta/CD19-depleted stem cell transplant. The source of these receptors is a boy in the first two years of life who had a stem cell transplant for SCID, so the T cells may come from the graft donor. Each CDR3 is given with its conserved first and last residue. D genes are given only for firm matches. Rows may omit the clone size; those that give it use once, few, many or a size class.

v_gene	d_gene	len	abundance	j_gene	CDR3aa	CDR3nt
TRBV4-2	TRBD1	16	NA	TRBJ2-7	CASSQPSDRGGYEQYF	TGTGCCAGCAGCCAACCCTCCGACAGGGGTGGCTACGAGCAGTACTTC
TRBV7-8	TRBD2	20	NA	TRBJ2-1	CASSSAGTSGGRIYYNEQFF	TGTGCCAGCAGCTCCGCCGGGACTAGCGGGGGGCGCATCTATTACAATGAGCAGTTCTTC
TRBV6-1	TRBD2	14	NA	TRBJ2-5	CASSRTSVGETQYF	TGTGCCAGCAGCCGGACTAGCGTGGGAGAGACCCAGTACTTC
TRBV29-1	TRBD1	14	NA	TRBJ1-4	CSANQGTGDEKLFF	TGCAGCGCGAACCAAGGGACAGGGGATGAAAAACTGTTTTTT
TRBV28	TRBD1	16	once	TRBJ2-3	CASSPSGRGRTDTQYF	TGTGCCAGCAGCCCTAGTGGCAGGGGGCGAACAGATACGCAGTATTTT
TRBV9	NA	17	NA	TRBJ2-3	CASSSRIGQPGADTQYF	TGTGCCAGCAGCTCCCGAATAGGACAGCCCGGGGCAGATACGCAGTATTTT
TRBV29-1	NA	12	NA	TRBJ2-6	CSALGGANVLTF	TGCAGCGCCCTAGGTGGGGCCAACGTCCTGACTTTC
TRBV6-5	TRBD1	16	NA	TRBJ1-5	CASSSGDRGGYQPQHF	TGTGCCAGCAGTTCCGGGGACAGGGGAGGCTATCAGCCCCAGCATTTT
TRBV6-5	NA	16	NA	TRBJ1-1	CASSYSEEGMNTEAFF	TGTGCCAGCAGTTACTCTGAGGAAGGGATGAACACTGAAGCTTTCTTT
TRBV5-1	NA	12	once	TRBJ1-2	CASASGSGGYTF	TGCGCCAGCGCTTCAGGGTCTGGGGGCTACACCTTC
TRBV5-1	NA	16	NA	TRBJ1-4	CASSLVADGAREKLFF	TGCGCCAGCAGCTTGGTAGCTGACGGGGCGCGGGAAAAACTGTTTTTT
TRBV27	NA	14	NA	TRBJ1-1	CASSLKRMNTEAFF	TGTGCCAGCAGTTTAAAGCGGATGAACACTGAAGCTTTCTTT
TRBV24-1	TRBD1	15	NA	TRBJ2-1	CATSDPGQGRNEQFF	TGTGCCACCAGTGATCCGGGACAGGGGAGGAATGAGCAGTTCTTC
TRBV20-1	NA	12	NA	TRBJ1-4	CSLKRRGRELFF	TGCAGCCTCAAGCGCCGGGGGAGGGAACTGTTTTTT
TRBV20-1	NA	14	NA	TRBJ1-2	CSAPLWEWDYGYTF	TGCAGTGCTCCTCTGTGGGAATGGGACTATGGCTACACCTTC
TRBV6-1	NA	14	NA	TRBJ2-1	CASTTSMRAPEQFF	TGTGCCAGCACCACGAGCATGAGGGCCCCGGAGCAGTTCTTC
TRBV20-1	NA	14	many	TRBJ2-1	CSASRGGSYNEQFF	TGCAGTGCTAGCAGGGGGGGCTCCTACAATGAGCAGTTCTTC
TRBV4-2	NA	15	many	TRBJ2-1	CASSPDAGFGNEQFF	TGTGCCAGCAGCCCGGACGCAGGGTTTGGCAATGAGCAGTTCTTC
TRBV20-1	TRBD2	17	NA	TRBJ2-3	CSARVASGAVGTDTQYF	TGCAGTGCTAGAGTGGCTAGCGGGGCAGTCGGCACAGATACGCAGTATTTT
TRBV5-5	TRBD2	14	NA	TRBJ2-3	CASSLSDSGKSQYF	TGTGCCAGCAGCTTGTCGGATAGCGGGAAGTCGCAGTATTTT
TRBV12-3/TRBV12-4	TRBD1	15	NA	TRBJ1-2	CASSRGTGRNYGYTF	TGTGCCAGCAGTCGCGGGACAGGGAGGAACTATGGCTACACCTTC
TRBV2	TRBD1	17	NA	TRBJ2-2	CASSPLPGTGITGELFF	TGTGCCAGCAGTCCACTCCCCGGGACAGGGATCACCGGGGAGCTGTTTTTT
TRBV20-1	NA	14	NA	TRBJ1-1	CSAPLWEATTEAFF	TGCAGTGCTCCCCTCTGGGAGGCGACCACTGAAGCTTTCTTT
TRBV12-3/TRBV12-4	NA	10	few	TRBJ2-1	CASAGAKQFF	TGTGCCTCCGCGGGGGCTAAGCAGTTCTTC
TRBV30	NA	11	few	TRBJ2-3	CAWGYTDTQYF	TGTGCCTGGGGATACACAGATACGCAGTATTTT
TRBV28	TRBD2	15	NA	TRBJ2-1	CASSFISGNYNEQFF	TGTGCCAGCAGTTTTATTAGCGGGAACTACAATGAGCAGTTCTTC
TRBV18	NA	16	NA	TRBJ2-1	CASSSSRGGTNNEQFF	TGTGCCAGCTCATCTTCGAGGGGGGGGACAAACAATGAGCAGTTCTTC
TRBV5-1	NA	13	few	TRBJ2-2	CASSTVKAGELFF	TGCGCCAGCAGCACCGTCAAAGCCGGGGAGCTGTTTTTT
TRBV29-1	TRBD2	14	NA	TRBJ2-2	CSAGAGRNTGELFF	TGCAGCGCAGGAGCGGGACGAAACACCGGGGAGCTGTTTTTT
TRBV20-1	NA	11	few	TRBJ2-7	CSPSGSYEQYF	TGCAGTCCTAGTGGGTCCTACGAGCAGTACTTC
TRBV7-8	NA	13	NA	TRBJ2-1	CASSFFASEEQFF	TGTGCCAGCAGCTTCTTTGCCTCGGAGGAGCAGTTCTTC
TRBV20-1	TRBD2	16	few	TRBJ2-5	CSARGLAGTLQETQYF	TGCAGTGCTAGGGGACTAGCGGGGACCCTCCAAGAGACCCAGTACTTC
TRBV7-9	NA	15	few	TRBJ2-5	CASSPNRGGRETQYF	TGTGCCAGCAGCCCTAACCGGGGTGGACGAGAGACCCAGTACTTC
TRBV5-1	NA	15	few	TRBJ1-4	CASSPGVGVSEKLFF	TGCGCCAGCAGCCCTGGGGTGGGTGTGAGCGAAAAACTGTTTTTT
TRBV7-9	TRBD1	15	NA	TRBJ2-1	CASSNEGDREGEQFF	TGTGCCAGCAGCAACGAAGGGGACAGGGAGGGTGAGCAGTTCTTC
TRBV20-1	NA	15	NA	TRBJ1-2	CSARNPEQVNYGYTF	TGCAGTGCTAGAAACCCCGAACAGGTTAACTATGGCTACACCTTC
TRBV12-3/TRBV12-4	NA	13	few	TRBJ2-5	CASSLMGGETQYF	TGCGCCAGCAGCTTGATGGGGGGCGAGACCCAGTACTTC
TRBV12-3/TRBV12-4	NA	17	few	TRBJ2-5	CASSSLAPGTYKETQYF	TGTGCCAGCAGTAGCCTGGCCCCCGGGACGTACAAAGAGACCCAGTACTTC
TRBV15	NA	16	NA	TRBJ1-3	CATSRDQALSGNTIYF	TGTGCCACCAGCAGAGATCAGGCCCTCTCTGGAAACACCATATATTTT
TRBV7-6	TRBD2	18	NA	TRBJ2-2	CASSLNRGGKGYTGELFF	TGTGCCAGCAGCTTAAATCGCGGGGGGAAAGGGTACACCGGGGAGCTGTTTTTT
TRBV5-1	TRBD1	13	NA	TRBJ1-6	CASSDRGNSPLHF	TGCGCCAGCAGCGACAGGGGGAATTCACCCCTCCACTTT
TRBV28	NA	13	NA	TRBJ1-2	CASSHQTRSGYTF	TGTGCCAGCAGTCATCAGACCCGGAGTGGCTACACCTTC
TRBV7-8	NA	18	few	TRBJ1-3	CASSLRGDIPSSGNTIYF	TGTGCCAGCAGCTTACGTGGGGACATCCCCTCTTCTGGAAACACCATATATTTT